This T cell receptor (beta chain) was observed in a study of blood T cell repertoires in COVID-19. Study-wide context: PBMCs, B-cell-depleted T cells, or T cells were the source of the cDNA or gDNA that made up the material.

The sample holds a few counts of this clone. Only in-frame clones appear in the TCRdb table, and some are missing; sequencing was by immunoSEQ multiplex PCR. Among over 70,000 clones listed, roughly 80% were seen once. While infection was still active, Seattle patients were enrolled and then followed longitudinally. CDR1 is SGDLS and CDR2 is YYNGEE in the germline V gene. This CDR3 spans 18 amino acids. The V end was cut by 0 bases, the J end by 12 bases, with 28 bases between. The TCR sequence derives from a man in his 70s with COVID-19, enrolled during active disease. Sequencing input: peripheral blood. V usage is TRBV9 and J usage is TRBJ2-1; a possible D gene is TRBD2 (5 bases). For the CDR3, the DNA is TGTGCCAGCAGCGTAGAGAGGGAACCGGGTCCAGTCATTAGGCGGCAGTTCTTC. It encodes CASSVEREPGPVIRRQFF.